A selection of T cell receptor beta chains follows, all from one sample in a study of OX40 agonist ivuxolimab in advanced cancers. Profiled with immunoSEQ multiplex PCR; TCRdb holds only in-frame clones, not every one. The data contain some 44,000 clones, about 82% of them singletons. Material: CD4+ or CD8+ T cells sorted from blood, obtained in a trial of the OX40 agonist ivuxolimab. Receptors originate from an adult with an advanced solid tumor such as melanoma, head and neck, liver or kidney cancer. Both conserved end residues are part of each CDR3. The D gene is left open where the match is weak. Clone size is not always given. Where it is, it says once, few, many or a class for expanded clones.

cdr3_nt	cdr3_aa	v_call	d_call	j_call	clone_size
TGTGCCACCAGCCCAGAAACGGGGGTATCCTATGGCTACACCTTC	CATSPETGVSYGYTF	TRBV15	-	TRBJ1-2	-
TGTGCCAGCACTACAGGGACCTACAATGAGCAGTTCTTC	CASTTGTYNEQFF	TRBV27	-	TRBJ2-1	-
TGCGCCAGCAGCCAGGGGACAGTTTATGGCTACACCTTC	CASSQGTVYGYTF	TRBV4-1	TRBD1	TRBJ1-2	-
TGTGCCAGCAGCCAAGGGTCCAGTGGAGATGAAGCTTTCTTT	CASSQGSSGDEAFF	TRBV4-2	-	TRBJ1-1	-
TGCGCCAGCAGCCACCCGGGACTAGCGGGCACAGATACGCAGTATTTT	CASSHPGLAGTDTQYF	TRBV4-1	TRBD2	TRBJ2-3	-
TGTGCCAGCAGCGGGGGCGGTGAGGGTCAAAACATTCAGTACTTC	CASSGGGEGQNIQYF	TRBV9	-	TRBJ2-4	-
TGCGCCAGCAGCCAAGGTGGGTTGGCGGGGGTCACCTTGAGGACTGAAGCTTTCTTT	CASSQGGLAGVTLRTEAFF	TRBV4-1	-	TRBJ1-1	-
TGCGCCAGCAGCCCTGGACAGGGGGCTAACTATGGCTACACCTTC	CASSPGQGANYGYTF	TRBV5-1	TRBD1	TRBJ1-2	-
TGTGCCAGCAGACTCGGGACAGGGCTTGAAGCTTTCTTT	CASRLGTGLEAFF	TRBV25-1	TRBD1	TRBJ1-1	-
TGTGCCAGCAGCACCGAGGACCGCTACGAGCAGTACTTC	CASSTEDRYEQYF	TRBV13	-	TRBJ2-7	-
TGTGCCAGCAGTGCCATGGGACAGACTTACGAGCAGTACTTC	CASSAMGQTYEQYF	TRBV27	TRBD1	TRBJ2-7	-
TGTGCCAGCAGCGGGGACAGGGCTTCCTACAATGAGCAGTTCTTC	CASSGDRASYNEQFF	TRBV7-9	TRBD1	TRBJ2-1	-
TGTGCCAGCAGTTCTTCAAGGGGTACTAATGAAAAACTGTTTTTT	CASSSSRGTNEKLFF	TRBV6-6	-	TRBJ1-4	-
TGTGCCAGCAGTATCGGACAGGGGGGCTCCTACGAGCAGTACTTC	CASSIGQGGSYEQYF	TRBV28	TRBD1	TRBJ2-7	-
TGTGCCAGCAGCCTAGATTGGGGGCAAGAGACCCAGTACTTC	CASSLDWGQETQYF	TRBV4-2	-	TRBJ2-5	-
TGTGCCAGCAGCTTCGGGCTCGAACAACCCCAGCATTTT	CASSFGLEQPQHF	TRBV5-5	-	TRBJ1-5	-
TGTGCCAGCTCACCACCCGTGGGCTCCGGGGAGCTGTTTTTT	CASSPPVGSGELFF	TRBV18	-	TRBJ2-2	-
TGTGCCAGCAGCTTACAATCGAAAGAGGGCCCCAATTCACCCCTCCACTTT	CASSLQSKEGPNSPLHF	TRBV5-5	-	TRBJ1-6	-
TGTGCCAGCAGCCCGGGGACAGGGGCCTACGAGCAGTACTTC	CASSPGTGAYEQYF	TRBV7-2	TRBD1	TRBJ2-7	-
TGCGCCAGCAGCCAAGAGAGGAGGGATACGCAGTATTTT	CASSQERRDTQYF	TRBV4-1	-	TRBJ2-3	few
TGCGCCAGCAGCCAAGGGTCGGCGAGCACAGATACGCAGTATTTT	CASSQGSASTDTQYF	TRBV4-3	-	TRBJ2-3	-
TGTGCCAGCAGTTCAGCGGGGACCTACGAGCAGTACTTC	CASSSAGTYEQYF	TRBV28	TRBD2	TRBJ2-7	-
TGTGCCAGCAGTCCGTACAGGGAAACCGGGGAGCTGTTTTTT	CASSPYRETGELFF	TRBV6-5	-	TRBJ2-2	-